This TCR beta chain is drawn from a study of cytotoxic CD8 clonotypes in ibrutinib-treated CLL. Study at large: The authors obtained response samples at a median of around eleven months of treatment, range 6 to 36. Study-level findings and limits: Contraction or stability on treatment characterized the public clonotypes, which were uncommon. Baseline clonality exceeded age-matched healthy donors and tracked circulating CD8+ T-cell counts.

In regard to this clone: Its antigen is undetermined.

Profiled with immunoSEQ multiplex PCR; TCRdb holds only in-frame clones, not every one. Of a few hundred thousand clones listed, 70% were seen once; the top ten hold 15% to 17%. The germline gives CDR1 SGDLS, CDR2 YYNGEE. The CDR3 sequence is 15 residues long. With 0 bases clipped from V and 3 bases from J, the junction kept 3 bases outside the gene matches. The genes are TRBV9 and TRBJ2-3; 8 positions agree with TRBD1. The sequenced sample was PBMCs, obtained after 24 months of ibrutinib treatment. The receptor was isolated from a human donor with chronic lymphocytic leukemia. In DNA form, the CDR3 reads TGTGCCAGCAGCGTAGGGACAGGGTCAACAGATACGCAGTATTTT. Its protein is CASSVGTGSTDTQYF.